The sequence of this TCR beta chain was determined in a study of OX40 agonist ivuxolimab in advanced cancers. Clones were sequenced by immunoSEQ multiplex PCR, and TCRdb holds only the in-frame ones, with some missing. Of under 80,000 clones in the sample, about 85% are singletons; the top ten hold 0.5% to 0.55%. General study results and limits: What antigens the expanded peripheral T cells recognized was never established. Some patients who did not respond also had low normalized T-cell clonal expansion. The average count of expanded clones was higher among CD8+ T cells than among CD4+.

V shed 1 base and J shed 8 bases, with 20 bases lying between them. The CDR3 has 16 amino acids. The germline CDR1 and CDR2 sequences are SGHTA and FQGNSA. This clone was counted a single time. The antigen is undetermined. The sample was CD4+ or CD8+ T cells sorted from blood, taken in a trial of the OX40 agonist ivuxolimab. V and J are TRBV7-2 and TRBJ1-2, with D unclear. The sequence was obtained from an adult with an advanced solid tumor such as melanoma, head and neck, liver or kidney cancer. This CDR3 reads CASSLEWTSASGGYTF. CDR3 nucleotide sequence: TGTGCCAGCAGCTTAGAATGGACGTCAGCCTCGGGGGGCTACACCTTC.